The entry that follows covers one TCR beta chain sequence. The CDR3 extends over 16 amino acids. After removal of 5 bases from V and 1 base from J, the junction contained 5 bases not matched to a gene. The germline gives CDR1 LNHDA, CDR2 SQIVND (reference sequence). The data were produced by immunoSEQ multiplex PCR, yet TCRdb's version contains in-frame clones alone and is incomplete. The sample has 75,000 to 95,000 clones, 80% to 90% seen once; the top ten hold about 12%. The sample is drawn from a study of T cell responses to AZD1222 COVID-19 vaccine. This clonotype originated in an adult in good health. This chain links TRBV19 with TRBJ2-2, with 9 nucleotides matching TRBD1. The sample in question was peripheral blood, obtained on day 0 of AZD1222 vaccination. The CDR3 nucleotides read TGTGCCAGTAGTGAAAGGACAGGGGTGAACACCGGGGAGCTGTTTTTT. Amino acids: CASSERTGVNTGELFF.